Below, 18 T cell receptor beta chains from the same sample are listed, as sequenced in a study of tumor-infiltrating lymphocytes in primary liver carcinoma. Priming with a constant-region primer yielded TCR beta cDNA from about 540 ng total RNA. The TCR beta library was amplified through three nested multiplex PCR rounds in a modified ARM-PCR procedure. For approximately 10 cycles apiece, the opening two PCR rounds ran with TRBV1-TRBV30 forward primers and a C-beta reverse primer. TCRdb redid the calling of the multiplex PCR reads with MiXCR, one entry per CDR3 protein. There are 80,000 or so distinct CDR3 sequences in the sample; 71% occur only once, and roughly an eighth lies in the top ten. RNA and DNA were co-extracted from 20-30 mg of unsorted bulk tissue. The material sequenced was liver tumor tissue from sampling region 4. Noted subset: tumor region T4, right-lateral pole. The receptors derive from an older woman with primary liver carcinoma and hepatitis B virus infection.

This clonotype was picked up one time. One end of the junction does not line up with germline, which may come from a read error. This sequence joins TRBV6-5 and TRBJ2-3, with a weak D call TRBD1 (5 bases). Germline V gives CDR1 MNHEY, CDR2 SVGAGI. The CDR3 sequence is 14 residues long. The CDR3 loop reads CGSSRIGGTDTQYF. CDR3 bases: TGTGGCAGCAGCCGGATAGGGGGCACAGATACGCAGTATTTT.

The V gene is TRBV10-2, the J gene TRBJ1-1, with no clear D. This CDR3 has 11 residues. CDR1 and CDR2 (germline): WSHSY, SAAADI. Written as DNA, the CDR3 is TGCATCAGCAGTCGGGCCACTGAAGCTTTCTTT. Translating gives CISSRATEAFF.

A note on this clonotype: A junction end diverges from the germline sequence, so it may reflect a read error. This chain connects TRBV6-5 to TRBJ2-7, with D possibly TRBD2 on 6 matching bases. Looked up from germline, CDR1 is MNHEY and CDR2 is SVGAGI. This CDR3 spans 14 amino acids. CDR3 amino acids: CASSPVGGFYGQYF. The CDR3, as DNA: TGTGCCAGCAGCCCCGTGGGGGGATTCTACGGGCAGTACTTC.

As concerns this clonotype: With a much larger clone just one base away, this may be a read error. The V call is TRBV6-1, the J call TRBJ2-7, with a possible D match to TRBD2 (7 bases). CDR3 length: 14 amino acids. Germline assignment: CDR1 MNHNS and CDR2 SASEGT. CDR3 loop: CASTPRGASYGQYF. The CDR3 nucleotides are TGTGCCAGCACTCCCCGGGGGGCATCCTACGGGCAGTACTTC.

Notes on this clonotype: Sequence at one end of the junction differs from germline and may be a read error. This rearrangement joins TRBV6-2 or TRBV6-3 to TRBJ1-5; tentatively, D is TRBD1 (5 bases). The CDR3 contains 17 residues. Germline lookup yields CDR1 MNHEY and CDR2 SVGEGT. The CDR3 loop reads CASSYSSGGVGNRPRHF. The CDR3 DNA follows: TGTGCCAGCAGTTACTCGAGTGGGGGGGTAGGCAATCGGCCCCGGCATTTT.

Points on this clonotype: Germline is not matched at one junction end, which may reflect a read error. The V call is TRBV28, the J call TRBJ2-5, with D possibly matching TRBD2 (5 bases). Germline CDR1 is MDHEN and CDR2 is SYDVKM. This CDR3 contains 12 residues. The CDR3 DNA reads as TGTACCAGCGCTATTCGAGGGGAGACCCAGTACTTC. This translates into CTSAIRGETQYF.

Turning to this clonotype: A junction end diverges from the germline sequence, so it may reflect a read error. V gene TRBV11-3 combines with J gene TRBJ2-7; D tentatively reads TRBD1 or TRBD2 (6 bases each). The CDR3 sequence is 16 residues long. Germline CDR1 reads SGHNT; CDR2 reads YENEEA. CDR3 protein: CPSKARGTLPSYEQYF. For the CDR3, the DNA is TGTCCCAGCAAAGCCCGCGGGACACTACCTTCCTACGAGCAATACTTC. The full variable domain, with the rest looked up from reference TRBV11-3 and TRBJ2-7, is EAGVVQSPRYKIIEKKQPVAFWCNPISGHNTLYWYLQNLGQGPELLIRYENEEAVDDSQLPKDRFSAERLKGVDSTLKIQPAELGDSAVYLCPSKARGTLPSYEQYFGPGTRLTVT.

For the CDR3, the DNA is TGTGTCAACAGTTACAGGGGCTCTGGGGCCAACGTCCTGACTTTC. This sequence encodes CVNSYRGSGANVLTF. This chain links TRBV6-5 with TRBJ2-6; 7 positions agree with TRBD1. This CDR3 has 15 amino acids. Germline V CDR1 and CDR2: MNHEY, SVGAGI.

About this clonotype: At one boundary the junction diverges from the germline segment, which might be a read error. The chain couples TRBV12-3 or TRBV12-4 to TRBJ2-4; D unresolved. The CDR3 spans 12 residues. For the CDR3, the DNA is TGTGCCAACAGTCCCATGGAAAACATTCAGTACTTC. Amino acid sequence: CANSPMENIQYF.

This chain connects TRBV11-2 to TRBJ2-1; TRBD2 is a possible D gene (6 bases). Trimming took 8 bases from V and 4 from J, leaving 21 bases between them. The CDR3 is 16 residues long. Germline V gives CDR1 SGHAT, CDR2 FQNNGV. This CDR3 is CASCLGPAGDYNEQFF. CDR3 sequence (DNA): TGTGCCAGCTGCCTCGGGCCAGCGGGCGATTACAATGAGCAGTTCTTC. Full variable domain (remainder filled in from reference TRBV11-2 and TRBJ2-1): EAGVAQSPRYKIIEKRQSVAFWCNPISGHATLYWYQQILGQGPKLLIQFQNNGVVDDSQLPKDRFSAERLKGVDSTLKIQPAKLEDSAVYLCASCLGPAGDYNEQFFGPGTRLTVL.

The table lists this clonotype with a few counts. A junction end diverges from the germline sequence, so it may reflect a read error. This CDR3 reads CVSSDQWTSEQYF. DNA for the CDR3: TGTGTCAGCAGTGACCAATGGACGAGCGAGCAGTACTTC. The chain carries TRBV6-1 and TRBJ2-7; the D is unclear. Germline lookup yields CDR1 MNHNS and CDR2 SASEGT. The CDR3 contains 13 residues.

This clonotype has a single count. One junction end disagrees with the germline gene, perhaps due to a read error. This rearrangement joins TRBV11-2 to TRBJ2-5; maybe TRBD2 (6 bases). The CDR3 totals 13 residues. Germline V gene sequence: CDR1 SGHAT, CDR2 FQNNGV. The CDR3 DNA sequence: TGCGCCAGCAGGATCCGGGGGTGGGAGACCCAGTACTTC. Its translation is CASRIRGWETQYF.

With respect to this clonotype: One base away lies a much larger clone, so this may be a sequencing read error. This chain links TRBV6-5 with TRBJ2-7; TRBD2 aligns across 9 bases. The germline CDR1 and CDR2 sequences are MNHEY and SVGAGI. Losses at the gene ends were 6 bases for V and 3 bases for J; bases not matched to a gene: 6. The CDR3 spans 14 residues. CDR3: CASSAAGGHYEQYF. The CDR3 coding sequence is TGTGCCAGCAGCGCGGCGGGAGGGCACTACGAGCAGTACTTC.

With respect to this clonotype: Compared with germline, one end of the junction differs, possibly owing to a read error. The gene calls are TRBV12-3 or TRBV12-4 and TRBJ2-2, with D perhaps matching TRBD2 (5 bases). CDR3 length: 15 amino acids. The CDR3 reads CASSFWGDNTGELFF. The CDR3 bases are TGTGCCAGCAGTTTCTGGGGTGATAACACCGGGGAGTTGTTTTTT.

As to this clonotype: Sequence at one end of the junction differs from germline and may be a read error. The rearrangement joins TRBV7-8 to TRBJ2-2; 7 bases map to TRBD2. CDR1 SGHVS and CDR2 FQNEAQ come from the germline V gene. The CDR3 consists of 15 residues. CDR3 protein: CTSSYGGGYAGELFF. DNA for the CDR3: TGTACCAGCAGCTATGGGGGGGGATACGCCGGGGAGCTGTTTTTT. Looking up the rest from reference TRBV7-8 and TRBJ2-2 gives the full variable domain: GAGVSQSPRYKVAKRGQDVALRCDPISGHVSLFWYQQALGQGPEFLTYFQNEAQLDKSGLPSDRFFAERPEGSVSTLKIQRTQQEDSAVYLCTSSYGGGYAGELFFGEGSRLTVL.

This clonotype is labeled medium-sized. The chain links TRBV11-3 to TRBJ2-6; weak D call: TRBD1 (5 bases). Germline V gene sequence: CDR1 SGHNT, CDR2 YENEEA. V gave up 5 bases and J gave up 2 bases, with 13 bases separating them. The CDR3 is 16 residues long. The chain's CDR3 is CASSPRQGTGANVLTF. The CDR3 coding sequence is TGTGCCAGCAGCCCGAGGCAGGGAACTGGGGCCAACGTCCTGACTTTC.

The V and J genes are TRBV6-5 and TRBJ2-3; D is unresolved. Trimming stripped 1 base from V and 3 bases from J, with 11 bases between. This CDR3 spans 15 amino acids. Looked up from germline, CDR1 is MNHEY and CDR2 is SVGAGI. DNA for the CDR3: TGTGCCAGCAGTTACTGTGGGTGTCGAACAGATACGCAGTATTTT. It encodes CASSYCGCRTDTQYF.

On this clonotype: An end of the junction differs from the germline gene, which may be a read error. The V call is TRBV11-3, the J call TRBJ2-2, with 12 bases fitting TRBD2. Germline CDR1 is SGHNT and CDR2 is YENEEA. The CDR3 spans 16 residues. DNA for the CDR3: TGTGCCAGGAGCTCGTCTAGCGGGAGGGCGTCCGGGGAGCTGTTTTTT. The encoded protein is CARSSSSGRASGELFF. Full variable domain (outside the CDR3, taken from reference TRBV11-3 and TRBJ2-2): EAGVVQSPRYKIIEKKQPVAFWCNPISGHNTLYWYLQNLGQGPELLIRYENEEAVDDSQLPKDRFSAERLKGVDSTLKIQPAELGDSAVYLCARSSSSGRASGELFFGEGSRLTVL.